This T cell receptor beta chain was captured by sequencing in a study of chemoradiotherapy in HPV16-positive cancers. Study in general: A couple of HPV16-positive patients' cells yielded candidate HPV-specific clones and common motifs.

Study findings and constraints: Only a couple of HPV16-positive patients supplied the functional HPV-specificity definition. Better recurrence-free survival went with HPV-responsive T-cell expansion in HPV16-positive patients.

Regarding this clone: The antigen remains undetermined.

The table came from immunoSEQ multiplex PCR; TCRdb's copy has only in-frame clones and leaves some out. Counted here are about 32,000 clones, about 87% occurring once; the ten biggest clones make up 4.5% to 5.5%. Per the germline V gene, CDR1 is SGHKS and CDR2 is YYEKEE (reference sequence). This CDR3 has 16 amino acids. The junction had 11 bases not matched to a gene; V was cut back by 5 bases and J by 4 bases. Samples were taken several times over chemoradiotherapy. The input for sequencing was blood, taken from a patient who underwent chemoradiotherapy. J is TRBJ2-1 and V is TRBV5-5, with 8 bases that match TRBD1. The origin of this receptor is a human donor with HPV-associated anogenital cancer. The CDR3 sequence: CASRRGGTGSYNEQFF. The CDR3 bases are TGTGCCAGCAGGCGGGGCGGGACAGGTTCTTACAATGAGCAGTTCTTC.